Described below is a single TCR beta chain sequence and its context. The antigen is undetermined. Pooled together were second doses at about 4 or about 12 weeks. Germline CDR1 reads SEHNR; CDR2 reads FQNEAQ (reference sequence). With V trimmed by 2 bases and J by 9 bases, 13 bases remained unmatched. CDR3 length equals 16 residues. This record belongs to a study of T cell responses to AZD1222 COVID-19 vaccine. Study-wide results and limits: Repertoire samples came only from after the peak T cell response. Regions left unmutated in variants are reportedly the target of nearly half of spike-specific TCRs.

Libraries were prepared by immunoSEQ multiplex PCR; TCRdb keeps only in-frame clonotypes and omits some of them. The table includes 120,000 to 150,000 clones, about 91% detected once. The sequence was collected from an adult who received the AZD1222 COVID-19 vaccine. V usage is TRBV7-9 and J usage is TRBJ1-2, with TRBD1 identical over 9 bases. The input for sequencing was peripheral blood, taken 28 days after the second AZD1222 dose. For the CDR3, the DNA is TGTGCCAGCAGCTTACAAGGGGACAGGGCCACCCGAAGCTACACCTTC. Its protein product is CASSLQGDRATRSYTF.